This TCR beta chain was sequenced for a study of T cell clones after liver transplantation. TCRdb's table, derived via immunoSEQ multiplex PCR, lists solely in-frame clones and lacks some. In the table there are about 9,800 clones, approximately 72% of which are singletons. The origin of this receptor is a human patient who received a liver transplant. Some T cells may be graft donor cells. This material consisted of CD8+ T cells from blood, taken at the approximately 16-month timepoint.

The CDR3 region is CASSYPPSDTQYF. DNA of the CDR3: TGTGCCAGCAGTTACCCTCCGTCCGATACGCAGTATTTT. This rearrangement joins TRBV6-6 to TRBJ2-3; D remains unclear. The CDR3 has 13 residues. With 2 bases removed from V and 6 bases from J, the gap between germline ends came to 9 bases. Germline V lookup: CDR1 MNHNY, CDR2 SVGAGI (reference sequence).